Shown below are 9 T cell receptor beta chains from a single sample sequenced in a study of blood T cell repertoires in COVID-19. TCRdb keeps only in-frame clones here, not all; method: immunoSEQ multiplex PCR. Of over 120,000 clones listed, around 83% are singletons. The specimen sequenced was peripheral blood. Every receptor here comes from a woman aged 80 or over with acute or convalescent COVID-19.

The chain joins TRBV3-1 (or the pseudogene TRBV3-2) to TRBJ1-2; 11 nucleotides line up with TRBD1. Germline CDR1 and CDR2: LGHDT and YNNKEL (reference sequence). This CDR3 spans 14 amino acids. Germline trimming cut 3 bases from V and 8 bases from J; bases unmatched to any gene: 5. The CDR3 region is CASSHWTGGFGYTF. The CDR3 region has the DNA TGTGCCAGCAGCCACTGGACAGGGGGCTTCGGCTACACCTTC.

CDR3 DNA: TGTGCCAGCAGTGAACGAGGAAATAATTCACCCCTCCACTTT. Encoded protein: CASSERGNNSPLHF. V gene TRBV2 combines with J gene TRBJ1-6; the D is unclear. This CDR3 has 14 amino acids. V was clipped by 2 bases and J by 5 bases, with 7 bases between them. The germline gives CDR1 SNHLY, CDR2 FYNNEI. The complete variable domain, with remaining parts taken from reference TRBV2 and TRBJ1-6, reads EPEVTQTPSHQVTQMGQEVILRCVPISNHLYFYWYRQILGQKVEFLVSFYNNEISEKSEIFDDQFSVERPDGSNFTLKIRSTKLEDSAMYFCASSERGNNSPLHFGNGTRLTVT.

The rearrangement joins TRBV10-3 to TRBJ1-6; D gene ambiguous. The CDR3 spans 13 residues. Trimming left V 4 bases short and J 8 bases short, with 9 bases between. Germline-derived CDR1 and CDR2 are ENHRY and SYGVKD. The CDR3 protein is CAISVGDDSPLHF. The DNA for the CDR3 is TGTGCCATCAGTGTGGGAGACGATTCACCCCTCCACTTT.

This clone has more than one count but fewer than ten. The chain is built from TRBV19 and TRBJ1-1; 7 bases are a match to TRBD1. CDR1 LNHDA and CDR2 SQIVND come from the germline V gene (reference sequence). This CDR3 region has 13 residues. V gave up 5 bases and J gave up 8 bases; unmatched junction bases: 8. DNA for the CDR3: TGTGCCAGTAGTGGGGCGGACAGGCGGGAAGCTTTCTTT. Encoded protein: CASSGADRREAFF.

The chain has TRBV5-1 and TRBJ1-4, with no clear D. Looked up from germline, CDR1 is SGHRS and CDR2 is YFSETQ. V was pared by 0 bases and J by 4 bases, with 7 bases between. The CDR3 sequence is 14 residues long. The CDR3 here is CASSLDSFNEKLFF. In DNA, the CDR3 is TGCGCCAGCAGCTTGGACAGTTTTAATGAAAAACTGTTTTTT.

CDR3 sequence (DNA): TGTGCCAGCAGTGATAGACAGGGGCGATGGAACGAGCAGTACTTC. Protein product: CASSDRQGRWNEQYF. The chain couples TRBV6-1 to TRBJ2-7; 8 bases match TRBD1. From germline, CDR1 is MNHNS and CDR2 SASEGT. CDR3 size: 15 residues. J gave up 5 bases and V 3 bases, and 9 bases lay outside the gene matches.

In the case of this clone: At one boundary the junction diverges from the germline segment, which might be a read error. The rearrangement joins TRBV12-3 or TRBV12-4 to TRBJ2-3; D call uncertain. The CDR3 covers 12 residues. For the CDR3, the DNA is TGTGCCTGCAGCCCGGTCACAGATACGCAGTATTTT. This encodes CACSPVTDTQYF.

The chain is built from TRBV2 and TRBJ1-1; D is undetermined. Germline values: CDR1 SNHLY, CDR2 FYNNEI. This CDR3 contains 13 residues. V was clipped by 6 bases and J by 4 bases, with 12 bases between them. CDR3 sequence (DNA): TGTGCCAGCAGCGAGTTGCAGGCCACTGAAGCTTTCTTT. Translating gives CASSELQATEAFF.

This chain connects TRBV6-1 to TRBJ1-6; 10 nucleotides align to TRBD1. From germline, CDR1 is MNHNS and CDR2 SASEGT. V was clipped by 2 bases and J by 15 bases; unmatched bases: 10. The CDR3 consists of 15 residues. The CDR3 loop is CASSESFWDRGLLHF. In DNA form, the CDR3 reads TGTGCCAGCAGTGAATCGTTTTGGGACAGGGGTCTCCTCCACTTT.